Below are 26 T cell receptor beta chains sequenced from a single sample in a study of CD8+ T cells in alopecia areata. As the sequencing template, cDNA was produced by extracting RNA and reverse transcribing it. The protocol was immunoSEQ multiplex PCR, while the TCRdb copy is restricted to in-frame clones and leaves out a portion. The sample lists some 240,000 clones, about 53% seen once, with approximately 0.45% in the top ten. The source was CD4+ T cells sorted from blood, collected at week 0. The receptors were gathered from a human donor with alopecia areata.

The V call is TRBV30, the J call TRBJ1-1; 7 bases align to TRBD1. The junction had 11 bases not matched to a gene; V was cut back by 2 bases and J by 5 bases. This CDR3 is built from 15 residues. Per germline, CDR1 GTSNPN and CDR2 SVGIG (reference sequence). In DNA form, the CDR3 reads TGTGCCTGGAGTACGAGGGCGACAGGGAAGACTGAAGCTTTCTTT. Translating gives CAWSTRATGKTEAFF.

The chain uses TRBV9 and TRBJ2-7; TRBD1 matches 7 bases. Germline loops: CDR1 SGDLS, CDR2 YYNGEE. There are 13 residues in the CDR3. The trim removed 3 bases at V and 7 bases at J, leaving 7 bases unmatched. CDR3 sequence (DNA): TGTGCCAGCAGCGGAGGGACAGCTCAAGAGCAGTACTTC. It is translated as CASSGGTAQEQYF.

This chain joins TRBV29-1 and TRBJ2-3; D tentatively fits TRBD1 or TRBD2 (5 bases each). Germline assignment: CDR1 SQVTM and CDR2 ANQGSEA. The CDR3 loop spans 13 amino acids. V gave up 5 bases and J gave up 6 bases, with 15 bases separating them. CDR3 region: CSVRRDWGDTQYF. As DNA, the CDR3 is TGCAGCGTTCGTCGGGATTGGGGCGATACGCAGTATTTT.

The chain recombines TRBV27 with TRBJ1-2; D is undetermined. This CDR3 spans 16 amino acids. V lost 1 base and J lost 2, with 14 bases in between. CDR1 MNHEY and CDR2 SMNVEV come from the germline V gene (reference sequence). The CDR3 spells CASSLWATGGNYGYTF. The CDR3 nucleotides read TGTGCCAGCAGTTTATGGGCCACCGGAGGGAACTATGGCTACACCTTC.

This sequence joins TRBV2 and TRBJ2-7, with 8 bases fitting TRBD1. CDR1 and CDR2 from the germline V gene are SNHLY and FYNNEI. This CDR3 is 14 amino acids long. Trimming removed 6 bases from V and 2 bases from J; junction bases left unmatched: 6. The CDR3 DNA sequence: TGTGCCAGCAGGGGGACAGGAGGTACCTACGAGCAGTACTTC. It specifies CASRGTGGTYEQYF.

The J gene is TRBJ1-2, the V gene TRBV4-2; the D gene is possibly TRBD1 (5 bases). Trimming took off 0 bases at V and 4 bases at J, with 9 bases between the two ends. CDR3 length: 14 residues. The germline CDR1 and CDR2 sequences are LGHNA and YNFKEQ. DNA of the CDR3: TGTGCCAGCAGCCAAGACATGGGGGGCTATGGCTACACCTTC. It translates to CASSQDMGGYGYTF.

This rearrangement joins TRBV10-3 to TRBJ1-4; D gene ambiguous. This CDR3 comprises 12 residues. V was pared by 6 bases and J by 2 bases, with 4 bases between. CDR1 ENHRY and CDR2 SYGVKD come from the germline V gene. The CDR3 is CAIRGTNEKLFF. The CDR3, as DNA: TGTGCCATCAGAGGGACTAATGAAAAACTGTTTTTT.

The chain links TRBV9 to TRBJ2-4; D may be TRBD2 (5 bases). Trimming removed 0 bases at V and 1 base at J, with 8 bases between. The CDR3 spans 15 residues. Looked up from germline, CDR1 is SGDLS and CDR2 is YYNGEE. The CDR3 DNA reads TGTGCCAGCAGCGTAGTAGGGAGCGCCAAAAACATTCAGTACTTC. It is translated as CASSVVGSAKNIQYF. The full variable domain, rest sourced from reference TRBV9 and TRBJ2-4, is DSGVTQTPKHLITATGQRVTLRCSPRSGDLSVYWYQQSLDQGLQFLIQYYNGEERAKGNILERFSAQQFPDLHSELNLSSLELGDSALYFCASSVVGSAKNIQYFGAGTRLSVL.

This clone was recorded at least ten times. For the CDR3, the DNA is TGTGCCAGCAGCTTACAGACAGACTATGGCTACACCTTC. As protein: CASSLQTDYGYTF. The chain has TRBV7-9 and TRBJ1-2; possible D gene TRBD1, 5 bases. CDR3 length: 13 amino acids. CDR1 is SEHNR, CDR2 FQNEAQ, per germline (reference sequence). V lost 2 bases, J lost 3 bases, and 7 bases lay in between. Supplemented by reference TRBV7-9 and TRBJ1-2, the full variable domain reads DTGVSQNPRHKITKRGQNVTFRCDPISEHNRLYWYRQTLGQGPEFLTYFQNEAQLEKSRLLSDRFSAERPKGSFSTLEIQRTEQGDSAMYLCASSLQTDYGYTFGSGTRLTVV.

J is TRBJ2-3 and V is TRBV11-2; perhaps D is TRBD1 or TRBD2 (5 bases each). The CDR3 is 14 residues long. With 5 bases removed from V and 7 bases from J, the gap between germline ends came to 16 bases. Germline V CDR1 and CDR2: SGHAT, FQNNGV. The CDR3, as DNA: TGTGCCAGCAGCCTCCCCGAGGGACCATATACGCAGTATTTT. Translation: CASSLPEGPYTQYF.

The rearrangement joins TRBV5-6 to TRBJ1-3, with 7 bases identical to TRBD1. Germline V gene data show CDR1 as SGHDT and CDR2 as YYEEEE. J gave up 0 bases and V 2 bases, and 5 bases lay outside the gene matches. The CDR3 contains 16 residues. The CDR3 region is CASSFRDSTSGNTIYF. In nucleotides, the CDR3 is TGTGCCAGCAGCTTCCGGGACAGCACCTCTGGAAACACCATATATTTT.

There are a few counts of this clone. J is TRBJ2-6 and V is TRBV27, with unresolved D. Per germline, CDR1 MNHEY and CDR2 SMNVEV (reference sequence). This CDR3 contains 16 residues. Trimming removed 0 bases at V and 2 bases at J, with 8 bases between. The CDR3 DNA sequence: TGTGCCAGCAGTTTATCGTCCCGGACTGGGGCCAACGTCCTGACTTTC. Amino acids: CASSLSSRTGANVLTF.

This sequence joins TRBV2 and TRBJ1-2; 7 positions match TRBD1. CDR3 length equals 16 residues. V shed 1 base and J 0 bases; nucleotides not matched to a gene: 5. CDR1 and CDR2 from the germline V gene are SNHLY and FYNNEI. The DNA of the CDR3 is TGTGCCAGCAGTGAAGTTGGGACAGCCACTAACTATGGCTACACCTTC. This encodes CASSEVGTATNYGYTF. Together with reference TRBV2 and TRBJ1-2, the CDR3 gives the full variable domain: EPEVTQTPSHQVTQMGQEVILRCVPISNHLYFYWYRQILGQKVEFLVSFYNNEISEKSEIFDDQFSVERPDGSNFTLKIRSTKLEDSAMYFCASSEVGTATNYGYTFGSGTRLTVV.

This clone was detected a few times. This chain links TRBV29-1 with TRBJ2-7, with D uncertain. With 3 bases removed from V and 5 bases from J, the gap between germline ends came to 5 bases. The CDR3 totals 10 residues. CDR1 and CDR2 from the germline V gene are SQVTM and ANQGSEA. CDR3 sequence: CSVESNEQYF. The CDR3 nucleotides are TGCAGCGTTGAGTCGAACGAGCAGTACTTC.

This rearrangement joins TRBV7-9 to TRBJ2-3; D not certain. The ends were cut back, 6 bases at V and 0 bases at J, with 16 bases in the middle. CDR1 and CDR2 from the germline V gene are SEHNR and FQNEAQ (reference sequence). The CDR3 has 16 residues. The CDR3 DNA reads as TGTGCCAGCAGGCAAAGGCACAGTACTAGCACAGATACGCAGTATTTT. Translating it yields CASRQRHSTSTDTQYF.

This clone was counted a few times. The same CDR3 is also encoded by other DNA sequences in this sample. This chain connects TRBV30 to TRBJ1-1; 7 bases agree with TRBD1. CDR3 size: 13 residues. The germline gives CDR1 GTSNPN, CDR2 SVGIG (reference sequence). The V segment lost 2 bases and the J segment 3 bases; nucleotides outside the gene matches: 3. The CDR3 nucleotides read TGTGCCTGGAGTAGACAGGGAGACACTGAAGCTTTCTTT. Its translation: CAWSRQGDTEAFF. The variable domain in full, with the rest retrieved from reference TRBV30 and TRBJ1-1, is SQTIHQWPATLVQPVGSPLSLECTVEGTSNPNLYWYRQAAGRGLQLLFYSVGIGQISSEVPQNLSASRPQDRQFILSSKKLLLSDSGFYLCAWSRQGDTEAFFGQGTRLTVV.

This clone was detected only a few times. The V and J genes are TRBV19 and TRBJ2-1, with 7 nucleotides matching TRBD1. The germline V gene encodes CDR1 LNHDA and CDR2 SQIVND (reference sequence). CDR3 length: 12 residues. With 4 bases clipped from V and 8 bases from J, the junction kept 2 bases outside the gene matches. This CDR3 reads CASSKQGYEQFF. CDR3 nucleotides: TGTGCCAGTAGTAAACAGGGGTATGAGCAGTTCTTC.

This chain joins TRBV30 and TRBJ2-1, with 7 nucleotides matching TRBD2. The length of the CDR3 is 12 residues. V lost 4 bases to trimming and J lost 5 bases; unmatched junction nucleotides: 2. Germline CDR1 is GTSNPN and CDR2 is SVGIG (reference sequence). In DNA form, the CDR3 reads TGTGCCTGGACTAGCGGACACAATGAGCAGTTCTTC. Amino acids: CAWTSGHNEQFF.

This clone turned up a few times. CDR3 bases: TGTGCCAGCAGCTTATCCGGGACAGGTCGGACCGAGCAGTACTTC. This encodes CASSLSGTGRTEQYF. V usage is TRBV5-4 and J usage is TRBJ2-5; 8 bases agree with TRBD1. The DNA end is more similar to TRBJ2-7, so the J call may be wrong. The CDR3 consists of 15 residues. Germline CDR1 SGHNT, CDR2 YYREEE (reference sequence).

The chain joins TRBV7-9 to TRBJ2-5; 8 bases fit TRBD1. The germline V gene has CDR1 SEHNR and CDR2 FQNEAQ (reference sequence). V lost 4 bases and J lost 6; bases outside the gene matches: 7. This CDR3 spans 14 amino acids. The CDR3 coding sequence is TGTGCCAGCAGCTCCGCAGGGGGCGCGAAGACCCAGTACTTC. Amino acids: CASSSAGGAKTQYF.

This clone was picked up a small number of times. V and J are TRBV30 and TRBJ1-1; D unclear. Trimming pared 0 bases from V and 5 bases from J, leaving 13 bases between. CDR3 length: 14 amino acids. Germline V gene lookup returns CDR1 GTSNPN and CDR2 SVGIG (reference sequence). The CDR3: CAWSVSPGRTEAFF. The CDR3 DNA reads as TGTGCCTGGAGTGTATCTCCTGGGAGGACTGAAGCTTTCTTT. Together with reference TRBV30 and TRBJ1-1, the CDR3 gives the full variable domain: SQTIHQWPATLVQPVGSPLSLECTVEGTSNPNLYWYRQAAGRGLQLLFYSVGIGQISSEVPQNLSASRPQDRQFILSSKKLLLSDSGFYLCAWSVSPGRTEAFFGQGTRLTVV.

The chain employs TRBV7-8 and TRBJ2-1; D is possibly TRBD1 (5 bases). Germline V CDR1 and CDR2: SGHVS, FQNEAQ. Trimming removed 5 bases from V and 7 bases from J, with 18 bases in between. The CDR3 has 15 residues. CDR3 bases: TGTGCCAGCAGCATGGGGTCAGGGTGGGATAATGAGCAGTTCTTC. Translated: CASSMGSGWDNEQFF.

V gene TRBV4-2 combines with J gene TRBJ2-3; 14 bases map to TRBD2. Trimming cost V 0 bases and J 4 bases; bases outside gene matches: 6. CDR3 length: 18 residues. The germline CDR1 and CDR2 sequences are LGHNA and YNFKEQ. CDR3 protein: CASSQDPTSGGVADTQYF. For the CDR3, the DNA is TGTGCCAGCAGCCAAGACCCGACTAGCGGGGGGGTAGCAGATACGCAGTATTTT.

In its sample, this clone was seen a few times. The chain links TRBV30 to TRBJ1-1; D remains ambiguous. V lost 4 bases and J 2 bases, leaving 17 bases between the germline ends. This CDR3 contains 15 residues. Germline assignment: CDR1 GTSNPN and CDR2 SVGIG (reference sequence). The CDR3 sequence is CAWILGFGRNTEAFF. The CDR3 DNA sequence: TGTGCCTGGATATTAGGGTTCGGGCGTAACACTGAAGCTTTCTTT.

The chain links TRBV4-1 to TRBJ2-7, with D unresolved. V was clipped by 1 base and J by 5 bases, with 12 bases between them. Germline V gene data show CDR1 as MGHRA and CDR2 as YSYEKL. This CDR3 has 14 amino acids. This chain's CDR3 is CASSQVPRAHEQYF. The CDR3 DNA follows: TGCGCCAGCAGCCAAGTACCCCGTGCCCACGAGCAGTACTTC.

CDR3 region: CASSLNGGNTGELFF. For the CDR3, the DNA is TGTGCCAGCAGCTTAAACGGAGGGAACACCGGGGAGCTGTTTTTT. This sequence joins TRBV7-9 and TRBJ2-2, with D possibly matching TRBD2 (5 bases). CDR3 length: 15 amino acids. The V and J ends lost 2 bases and 1 base respectively, with 8 bases between them. Germline assignment: CDR1 SEHNR and CDR2 FQNEAQ (reference sequence).